This T cell receptor beta chain was found in a study of blood T cell repertoires in COVID-19. The wider study: Material from acute and convalescent COVID-19 was sourced from the United States, Italy and Spain. In each case, the material was cDNA or gDNA derived from T cells, B-cell-depleted T cells, or PBMCs.

In the study's own analysis: Reference gene primer amplification gave nucleated cell count estimates. Generated by immunoSEQ multiplex PCR, the TCRdb table keeps only in-frame clones and is missing some. V, J and clone size are taken as reported in that table, and D and trimming were inferred from the DNA itself. The repertoire holds roughly 330,000 clones, with around 90% as singletons. Germline V CDR1 and CDR2: SGHRS, YFSETQ. The CDR3 is 15 amino acids. With 5 bases clipped from V and 3 bases from J, the junction kept 11 bases outside the gene matches. The clonotype originates from a man between 18 and 29 years old who had recovered from COVID-19. The sample was peripheral blood. The rearrangement links TRBV5-1 to TRBJ2-7, with 7 bases identical to TRBD1. The CDR3 sequence: CASRPAGTALYEQYF. The CDR3 DNA is TGCGCCAGCAGGCCCGCCGGGACAGCTCTCTACGAGCAGTACTTC. Full variable domain (rest looked up from reference TRBV5-1 and TRBJ2-7): KAGVTQTPRYLIKTRGQQVTLSCSPISGHRSVSWYQQTPGQGLQFLFEYFSETQRNKGNFPGRFSGRQFSNSRSEMNVSTLELGDSALYLCASRPAGTALYEQYFGPGTRLTVT.